A selection of T cell receptor beta chains follows, all from one sample in a study of blood T cell repertoires in COVID-19. Profiling relied on immunoSEQ multiplex PCR, and the TCRdb table lists in-frame clones only, not all of them. Here the sample spans 310,000 or so clones, about 83% being singletons. The sample comprised peripheral blood. Receptor source: a woman aged 45-60 years with acute or convalescent COVID-19. CDR3s include the opening cysteine and the closing phenylalanine or tryptophan.

v_gene,CDR3aa
TRBV6-6,CASSDGYYEQYF
TRBV5-1,CASSLGIQGESTEAFF
TRBV3-1/TRBV3-2,CASSHSDRNYGYTF
TRBV10-3,CAISTDDLNNSPLHF
TRBV5-4,CASSASGGSQETQYF
TRBV20-1,CSASTDKETQYF
TRBV12-3/TRBV12-4,CASTRQGWYEQYF
TRBV5-4,CASSRDSEKLFF
TRBV5-6,CASSFRGGGYTF
TRBV30,CAWTHRRDTEAFF
TRBV19,CASSRGTDSTDTQYF
TRBV7-2,CASSLVRGDEQFF
TRBV14,CASSQDAVMYEKLFF
TRBV4-1,CASSQEAVGRGQPQHF